This T cell receptor (beta chain) was recorded in a study of glioma-infiltrating T cells after dendritic cell vaccination. Study-wide context: At biweekly intervals, patients got three intradermal dendritic cell vaccine injections.

V shed 5 bases, J shed 0 bases, and the junction held 13 bases outside the gene matches. Per germline, CDR1 SGHTA and CDR2 FQGNSA. CDR3 length: 17 residues. Sequenced by immunoSEQ multiplex PCR; TCRdb stores in-frame clones only, minus some. This sample has 20,000 to 25,000 clones, with about four fifths found just once. The sample consisted of blood, taken before dendritic cell vaccination. The sequence came from a human donor with glioblastoma. This chain joins TRBV7-2 and TRBJ2-7; 7 bases match TRBD2. The CDR3: CASSIFLGIAGSYEQYF. Here the CDR3 DNA reads TGTGCCAGCAGCATATTTTTGGGGATAGCGGGCTCCTACGAGCAGTACTTC.